This entry lists 13 T cell receptor beta chains sequenced from one sample in a study of cytomegalovirus exposure and HLA in healthy donors. The PCR was carried out with 60 Vbeta primers and 13 Jbeta primers. Generated by immunoSEQ multiplex PCR, the TCRdb table keeps only in-frame clones and is missing some. The repertoire table contains 150,000 to 200,000 clones. Sequenced: PBMCs. All receptors derive from a boy aged 5 to 17 in good health and CMV-seronegative.

V usage is TRBV7-2 and J usage is TRBJ2-7, with TRBD1 matching over 7 bases. The J segment lost 2 bases and the V segment lost 4 bases, leaving 5 bases of the junction unmatched. CDR3 length: 14 amino acids. Per germline, CDR1 SGHTA and CDR2 FQGNSA. The CDR3 loop is CASSSPGQTYEQYF. The CDR3 DNA reads as TGTGCCAGCAGCTCCCCGGGACAGACCTACGAGCAGTACTTC.

The chain links TRBV4-1 to TRBJ2-2; D is possibly TRBD2 (7 bases). Germline CDR1 reads MGHRA; CDR2 reads YSYEKL. The CDR3 spans 15 residues. Trimming left V 3 bases short and J 6 bases short, with 14 bases between. CDR3 sequence (DNA): TGCGCCAGCAGCCACGGGGGGCGCGTGGCCGGGGAGCTGTTTTTT. It codes for CASSHGGRVAGELFF.

The gene calls are TRBV4-1 and TRBJ2-2; 7 bases are a match to TRBD1. This CDR3 is built from 17 residues. CDR1 and CDR2 (germline): MGHRA, YSYEKL. V lost 2 bases to trimming and J lost 1 base; unmatched junction nucleotides: 7. The CDR3 here is CASSQYPGTVNTGELFF. The CDR3 region has the DNA TGCGCCAGCAGCCAATACCCCGGGACAGTGAACACCGGGGAGCTGTTTTTT.

The chain uses TRBV5-1 and TRBJ2-5; D is possibly TRBD2 (5 bases). The J call may be wrong; the DNA end is better matched by TRBJ2-7. CDR1 and CDR2 from the germline V gene are SGHRS and YFSETQ. This CDR3 has 15 amino acids. This CDR3 reads CASSLELGDYYEQYF. The CDR3 nucleotides are TGCGCCAGCAGCCTGGAACTAGGAGATTACTACGAGCAGTACTTC.

The chain couples TRBV19 to TRBJ2-6, with 7 positions matching TRBD1. Germline CDR1 is LNHDA and CDR2 is SQIVND (reference sequence). The CDR3 consists of 13 residues. The V and J ends lost 10 bases and 1 base, in that order; junction bases with no gene match: 1. The CDR3 spells CAIRGSGANVLTF. The CDR3 DNA is TGTGCCATCAGGGGGTCTGGGGCCAACGTCCTGACTTTC.

This rearrangement joins TRBV11-2 to TRBJ2-7; 7 bases align to TRBD1. Unmatched junction bases numbered 5, after V lost 0 bases and J lost 3 bases. The length of the CDR3 is 15 residues. Germline values: CDR1 SGHAT, CDR2 FQNNGV. In DNA, the CDR3 is TGTGCCAGCAGCTTAGAAGAGGGGGCATTCTACGAGCAGTACTTC. It translates to CASSLEEGAFYEQYF.

The chain is built from TRBV2 and TRBJ1-2; D unclear. The CDR3 sequence is 14 residues long. Trimming took 5 bases from V and 0 from J, leaving 10 bases between them. CDR1 and CDR2 from the germline V gene are SNHLY and FYNNEI. The CDR3 protein is CASSWEVTNYGYTF. DNA for the CDR3: TGTGCCAGCAGTTGGGAGGTTACTAACTATGGCTACACCTTC.

CDR3 DNA sequence: TGTGCCAGCAGCTTACAGTTGCGGGGCCAGCAGCCCCAGCATTTT. Residues: CASSLQLRGQQPQHF. The chain carries TRBV5-5 and TRBJ1-5; tentative D call: TRBD1 (5 bases). CDR1 SGHKS and CDR2 YYEKEE come from the germline V gene (reference sequence). This CDR3 is 15 amino acids long. V gave up 2 bases and J gave up 7 bases, with 16 bases separating them.

The chain carries TRBV9 and TRBJ2-3; weak D call: TRBD2 (6 bases). V gave up 1 base and J gave up 2 bases, with 8 bases separating them. Germline CDR1 SGDLS, CDR2 YYNGEE. The CDR3 runs 14 residues. The chain's CDR3 is CASSVWDSTDTQYF. CDR3 sequence (DNA): TGTGCCAGCAGCGTATGGGACTCCACAGATACGCAGTATTTT.

V gene TRBV4-1 combines with J gene TRBJ1-2; the D gene is possibly TRBD1 (5 bases). V was clipped by 3 bases and J by 3 bases, with 14 bases between them. The germline V gene encodes CDR1 MGHRA and CDR2 YSYEKL. This CDR3 spans 15 amino acids. CDR3: CASSQEIRTHYGYTF. The CDR3 region has the DNA TGCGCCAGCAGCCAGGAGATAAGGACACACTATGGCTACACCTTC.

V usage is TRBV14 and J usage is TRBJ2-1; 8 positions agree with TRBD1. CDR1 is SGHDN, CDR2 FVKESK, per germline. V shed 1 base and J 9 bases; nucleotides not matched to a gene: 5. The CDR3 spans 14 residues. The CDR3 protein is CASSQVRGQFEQFF. The CDR3 DNA follows: TGTGCCAGCAGCCAAGTCAGGGGGCAGTTTGAGCAGTTCTTC.

The chain couples TRBV6-5 to TRBJ2-7; a weak D match, TRBD2 (5 bases). The V and J ends lost 5 bases and 0 bases respectively, with 5 bases between them. The germline V gene has CDR1 MNHEY and CDR2 SVGAGI. The CDR3 has 12 amino acids. This chain's CDR3 is CASSGSSYEQYF. As DNA, the CDR3 is TGTGCCAGCAGTGGGAGCTCCTACGAGCAGTACTTC.

This chain connects TRBV4-1 to TRBJ1-4, with unresolved D. The germline CDR1 and CDR2 sequences are MGHRA and YSYEKL. The CDR3 totals 15 residues. V lost 4 bases to trimming and J lost 0 bases, with 9 bases between them. The DNA of the CDR3 is TGCGCCAGCAGCCCCACAATTTCAACTAATGAAAAACTGTTTTTT. Translation: CASSPTISTNEKLFF.